Below, 17 T cell receptor beta chains from the same sample are listed, as sequenced in a study of T cells after posttransplantation cyclophosphamide. Only in-frame clones appear in the TCRdb table, and some are missing; sequencing was by immunoSEQ multiplex PCR. The profile shows about 5,000 clones, over 1.5% of them singletons. Treatment was busulfan-fludarabine conditioning, a marrow graft, and cyclophosphamide on days +3 and +4. Sequences were derived from PBMCs, sampled around 250 days after a stem cell transplant with posttransplant cyclophosphamide. Every receptor here comes from a male patient aged 30 to 39 who received an allogeneic stem cell transplant from a related donor, was CMV-positive, and had no GVHD. Some T cells may arise from the graft donor.

The chain couples TRBV7-9 to TRBJ1-1; no definite D call. From germline, CDR1 is SEHNR and CDR2 FQNEAQ (reference sequence). The CDR3 contains 14 residues. V was pared by 5 bases and J by 5 bases, with 15 bases between. The chain's CDR3 is CASSPGLTETEAFF. In DNA, the CDR3 is TGTGCCAGCAGCCCCGGACTGACGGAGACTGAAGCTTTCTTT.

The V and J genes are TRBV5-8 and TRBJ1-6; D perhaps matches TRBD1 (6 bases). V was trimmed by 2 bases and J by 0 bases, leaving 15 bases between them. In germline, CDR1 is SGHTS, CDR2 YDEGEE. The CDR3 is 18 residues long. The CDR3 reads CASSFRDTPSSYNSPLHF. CDR3 nucleotide sequence: TGTGCCAGCAGCTTCAGGGACACCCCGAGCTCCTATAATTCACCCCTCCACTTT. Drawing the rest from reference TRBV5-8 and TRBJ1-6, the complete variable domain is EAGVTQSPTHLIKTRGQQATLRCSPISGHTSVYWYQQALGLGLQFLLWYDEGEERNRGNFPPRFSGRQFPNYSSELNVNALELEDSALYLCASSFRDTPSSYNSPLHFGNGTRLTVT.

In its sample, this clone was seen a few times. V is TRBV5-1 and J is TRBJ2-5; 7 positions match TRBD2. The germline V gene has CDR1 SGHRS and CDR2 YFSETQ. The CDR3 length is 13 residues. V lost 9 bases and J lost 4; bases outside the gene matches: 9. The CDR3 here is CATRTSVRETQYF. CDR3 sequence (DNA): TGCGCCACCAGAACTAGCGTGCGAGAGACCCAGTACTTC.

This clone has only a few counts. The genes are TRBV4-2 and TRBJ2-1, with 8 bases matching TRBD2. Germline V gene lookup returns CDR1 LGHNA and CDR2 YNFKEQ. This CDR3 is built from 16 residues. Trimming cost V 0 bases and J 7 bases; bases outside gene matches: 8. CDR3 nucleotides: TGTGCCAGCAGCCAAGACGGTAGCGGGGCCCTGAATGAGCAGTTCTTC. Translating gives CASSQDGSGALNEQFF.

The chain carries TRBV5-6 and TRBJ2-7; 14 bases agree with TRBD2. This CDR3 comprises 15 residues. Per the germline V gene, CDR1 is SGHDT and CDR2 is YYEEEE. V gave up 4 bases and J gave up 6 bases; unmatched junction bases: 6. The CDR3 loop reads CASSRGLAGVGEQYF. In nucleotides, the CDR3 is TGTGCCAGCAGCAGGGGACTAGCGGGAGTTGGCGAGCAGTACTTC.

The rearrangement joins TRBV7-2 to TRBJ2-7; 12 nucleotides agree with TRBD1. Germline CDR1 is SGHTA and CDR2 is FQGNSA. V dropped 2 bases and J dropped 4; count of bases not matched to a gene: 9. The length of the CDR3 is 17 residues. The CDR3 DNA is TGTGCCAGCAGCTTATTATACTCGGGACAGGGGGCATACGAGCAGTACTTC. Translation: CASSLLYSGQGAYEQYF.

This clone was detected only a few times. The rearrangement uses TRBV2 and TRBJ2-4, with 10 nucleotides matching TRBD1. CDR1 is SNHLY, CDR2 FYNNEI, per germline. The CDR3 runs to 15 residues. Losses at the gene ends were 5 bases for V and 6 bases for J; bases not matched to a gene: 7. The CDR3, as DNA: TGTGCCAGCAGTAGGGACAGGGGATATTCAAACATTCAGTACTTC. Its protein is CASSRDRGYSNIQYF.

V usage is TRBV5-4 and J usage is TRBJ1-1; 7 bases match TRBD1. Per the germline V gene, CDR1 is SGHNT and CDR2 is YYREEE (reference sequence). The junction had 4 bases not matched to a gene; V was cut back by 0 bases and J by 5 bases. CDR3 length: 14 amino acids. The CDR3 loop is CASSLGETGTEAFF. The CDR3, as DNA: TGTGCCAGCAGCTTGGGAGAGACAGGGACTGAAGCTTTCTTT.

This clone was seen a few times. The gene calls are TRBV28 and TRBJ2-7, with TRBD2 matching over 13 bases. Germline CDR1 and CDR2: MDHEN and SYDVKM. The CDR3 consists of 16 residues. V dropped 4 bases and J dropped 2; count of bases not matched to a gene: 5. The chain's CDR3 is CASSSPGTSGTYEQYF. CDR3 bases: TGTGCCAGCAGTTCCCCCGGGACTAGCGGGACCTACGAGCAGTACTTC.

CDR3 sequence reads: CARSQVTGQGMYEQYF. The CDR3 nucleotides are TGTGCCAGAAGCCAAGTTACGGGACAGGGGATGTACGAGCAGTACTTC. This sequence joins TRBV5-3 and TRBJ2-7; 10 bases agree with TRBD1. TRBV5-3 is marked as an open reading frame, function uncertain. The V and J ends lost 4 bases and 4 bases, in that order; junction bases with no gene match: 11. The CDR3 has 16 residues.

This clone was counted between two and nine times. This sequence joins TRBV19 and TRBJ2-2; D is possibly TRBD1 (6 bases). The germline gives CDR1 LNHDA, CDR2 SQIVND (reference sequence). Trimming took 10 bases from V and 0 from J, leaving 21 bases between them. CDR3 length equals 17 residues. The CDR3 DNA follows: TGTGCCACCTCCCGGGACAAGGGCTTCTCGAACACCGGGGAGCTGTTTTTT. This gives the protein CATSRDKGFSNTGELFF.

This clone was seen a handful of times. This sequence joins TRBV7-9 and TRBJ1-1, with D tentatively TRBD1 (6 bases). CDR1 and CDR2 from the germline V gene are SEHNR and FQNEAQ (reference sequence). This CDR3 spans 16 amino acids. Trimming took off 5 bases at V and 0 bases at J, with 16 bases between the two ends. Here the CDR3 DNA reads TGTGCCAGCAGCCCCCCCGGACAGCTCATGAACACTGAAGCTTTCTTT. Its translation is CASSPPGQLMNTEAFF.

This sequence joins TRBV6-5 and TRBJ2-5; 12 positions match TRBD2. Trimming took 6 bases from V and 7 from J; bases not matched to a gene: 9. Germline lookup yields CDR1 MNHEY and CDR2 SVGAGI. The CDR3 consists of 15 residues. Here the CDR3 reads CASSLLAGGDWTQYF. In DNA form, the CDR3 reads TGTGCCAGCAGCCTACTAGCGGGGGGAGATTGGACCCAGTACTTC.

This clone was seen a few times. J is TRBJ2-7 and V is TRBV28; a weak D match, TRBD2 (5 bases). Germline-derived CDR1 and CDR2 are MDHEN and SYDVKM. Trimming cost V 5 bases and J 2 bases, with 13 bases left between them. This CDR3 has 14 amino acids. CDR3 loop: CASSLSRDPYEQYF. Written as DNA, the CDR3 is TGTGCCAGCAGTCTAAGCCGGGATCCCTACGAGCAGTACTTC.

This clone was detected only a few times. The rearrangement joins TRBV4-2 to TRBJ2-6; no definite D call. CDR1 and CDR2 from the germline V gene are LGHNA and YNFKEQ. The CDR3 consists of 18 residues. V shed 0 bases and J shed 4 bases, with 16 bases lying between them. CDR3 bases: TGTGCCAGCAGCCAAGATTTGGGCCCGCGACGGGGGGCCAACGTCCTGACTTTC. This sequence encodes CASSQDLGPRRGANVLTF.

The genes are TRBV6-1 and TRBJ1-1; 7 positions match TRBD1. The germline gives CDR1 MNHNS, CDR2 SASEGT. Trimming at V came to 6 bases and at J to 5 bases, leaving 6 bases not matched to a gene. The CDR3 runs 13 residues. The CDR3 sequence: CASRDRKETEAFF. CDR3 DNA: TGTGCCAGCAGGGACAGGAAGGAGACTGAAGCTTTCTTT.

The chain uses TRBV4-2 and TRBJ2-1; 9 bases are a match to TRBD2. Trimming at V came to 3 bases and at J to 0 bases, leaving 6 bases not matched to a gene. This CDR3 spans 17 amino acids. CDR1 LGHNA and CDR2 YNFKEQ come from the germline V gene. The CDR3 loop is CASSQVLAGFSYNEQFF. The DNA for the CDR3 is TGTGCCAGCAGCCAGGTCCTAGCGGGGTTCTCCTACAATGAGCAGTTCTTC.